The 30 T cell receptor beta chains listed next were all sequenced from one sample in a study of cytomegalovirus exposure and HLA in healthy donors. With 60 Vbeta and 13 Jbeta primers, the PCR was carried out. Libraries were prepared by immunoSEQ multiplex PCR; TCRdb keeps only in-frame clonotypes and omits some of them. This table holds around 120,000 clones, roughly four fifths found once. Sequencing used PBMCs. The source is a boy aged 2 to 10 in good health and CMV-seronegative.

CDR3 protein: CASNPGQVVRGYTF. The CDR3 nucleotides read TGTGCCAGCAACCCCGGACAGGTAGTAAGAGGCTACACCTTC. The rearrangement joins TRBV27 to TRBJ1-2; 7 positions agree with TRBD1. Germline CDR1 MNHEY, CDR2 SMNVEV (reference sequence). This CDR3 region has 14 residues. Trimming at V came to 7 bases and at J to 8 bases, leaving 13 bases not matched to a gene.

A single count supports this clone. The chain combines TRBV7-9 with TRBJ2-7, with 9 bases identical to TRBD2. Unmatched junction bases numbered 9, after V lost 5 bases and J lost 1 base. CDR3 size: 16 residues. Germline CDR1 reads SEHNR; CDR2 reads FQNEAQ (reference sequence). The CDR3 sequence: CASSQGTSPPSYEQYF. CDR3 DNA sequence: TGTGCCAGCAGCCAGGGGACTAGCCCTCCATCCTACGAGCAGTACTTC.

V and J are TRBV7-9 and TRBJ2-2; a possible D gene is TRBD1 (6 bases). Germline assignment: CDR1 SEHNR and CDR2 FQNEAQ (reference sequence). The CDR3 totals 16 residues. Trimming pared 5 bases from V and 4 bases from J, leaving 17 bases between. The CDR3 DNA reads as TGTGCCAGCAGCAGTTCTCCTGGACAGTTCACCGGGGAGCTGTTTTTT. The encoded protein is CASSSSPGQFTGELFF. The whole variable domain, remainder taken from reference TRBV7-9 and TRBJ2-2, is DTGVSQNPRHKITKRGQNVTFRCDPISEHNRLYWYRQTLGQGPEFLTYFQNEAQLEKSRLLSDRFSAERPKGSFSTLEIQRTEQGDSAMYLCASSSSPGQFTGELFFGEGSRLTVL.

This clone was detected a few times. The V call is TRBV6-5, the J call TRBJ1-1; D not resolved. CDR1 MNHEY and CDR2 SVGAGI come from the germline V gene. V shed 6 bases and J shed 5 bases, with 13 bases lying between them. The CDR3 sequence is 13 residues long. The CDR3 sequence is CASRTPSGTEAFF. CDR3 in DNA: TGTGCCAGCAGAACCCCTAGCGGGACTGAAGCTTTCTTT.

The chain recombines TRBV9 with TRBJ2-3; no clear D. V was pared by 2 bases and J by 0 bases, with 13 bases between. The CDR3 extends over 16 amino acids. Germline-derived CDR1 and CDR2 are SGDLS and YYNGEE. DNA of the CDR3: TGTGCCAGCAGCGTCGGGTATACATTAAGCACAGATACGCAGTATTTT. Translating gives CASSVGYTLSTDTQYF.

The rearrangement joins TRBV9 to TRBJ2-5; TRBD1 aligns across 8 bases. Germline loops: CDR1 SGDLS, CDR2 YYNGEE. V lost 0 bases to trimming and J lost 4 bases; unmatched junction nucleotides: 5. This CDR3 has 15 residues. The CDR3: CASSVASGQAETQYF. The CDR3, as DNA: TGTGCCAGCAGCGTAGCCTCGGGACAGGCAGAGACCCAGTACTTC.

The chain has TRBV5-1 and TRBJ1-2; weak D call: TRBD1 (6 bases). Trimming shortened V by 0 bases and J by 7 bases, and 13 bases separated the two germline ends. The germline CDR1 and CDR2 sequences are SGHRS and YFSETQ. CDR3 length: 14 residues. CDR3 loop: CASSLGPGQSGYTF. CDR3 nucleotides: TGCGCCAGCAGCTTGGGACCAGGACAGAGTGGCTACACCTTC.

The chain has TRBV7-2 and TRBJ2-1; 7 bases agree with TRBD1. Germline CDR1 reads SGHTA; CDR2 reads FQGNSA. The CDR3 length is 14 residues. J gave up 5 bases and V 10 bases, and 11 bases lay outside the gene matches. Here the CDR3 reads CAIPSRDRNNEQFF. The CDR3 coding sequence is TGTGCCATCCCAAGCCGGGACAGAAACAATGAGCAGTTCTTC.

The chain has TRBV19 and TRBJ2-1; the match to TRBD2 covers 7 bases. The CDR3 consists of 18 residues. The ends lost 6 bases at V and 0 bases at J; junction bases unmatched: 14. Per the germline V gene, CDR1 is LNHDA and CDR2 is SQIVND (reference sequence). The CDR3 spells CASSINEWSGVSYNEQFF. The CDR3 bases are TGTGCCAGTAGCATTAACGAGTGGAGCGGGGTCTCCTACAATGAGCAGTTCTTC.

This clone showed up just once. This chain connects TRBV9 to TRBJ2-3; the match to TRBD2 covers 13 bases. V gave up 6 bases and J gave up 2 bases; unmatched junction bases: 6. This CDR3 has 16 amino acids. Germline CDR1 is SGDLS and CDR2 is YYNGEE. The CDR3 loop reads CASTPGLAGITDTQYF. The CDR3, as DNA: TGTGCCAGCACCCCGGGACTAGCGGGAATCACAGATACGCAGTATTTT.

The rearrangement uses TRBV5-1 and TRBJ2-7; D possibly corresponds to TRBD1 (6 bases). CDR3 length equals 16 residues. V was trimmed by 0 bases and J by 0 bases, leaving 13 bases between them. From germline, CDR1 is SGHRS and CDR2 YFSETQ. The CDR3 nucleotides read TGCGCCAGCAGCTTGGCAGGGGAATCCAGCTCCTACGAGCAGTACTTC. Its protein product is CASSLAGESSSYEQYF.

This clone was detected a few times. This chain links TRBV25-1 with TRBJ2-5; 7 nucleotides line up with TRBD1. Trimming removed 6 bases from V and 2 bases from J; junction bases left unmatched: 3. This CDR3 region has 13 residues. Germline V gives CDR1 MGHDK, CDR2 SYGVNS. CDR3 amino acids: CASSQGQQETQYF. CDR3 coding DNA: TGTGCCAGCAGCCAGGGACAGCAAGAGACCCAGTACTTC.

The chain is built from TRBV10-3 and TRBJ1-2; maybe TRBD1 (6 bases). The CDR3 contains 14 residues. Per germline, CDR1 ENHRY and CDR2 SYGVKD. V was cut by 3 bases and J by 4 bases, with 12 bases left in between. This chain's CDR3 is CAISDPGEGYGYTF. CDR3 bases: TGTGCCATCAGTGACCCAGGGGAAGGCTATGGCTACACCTTC.

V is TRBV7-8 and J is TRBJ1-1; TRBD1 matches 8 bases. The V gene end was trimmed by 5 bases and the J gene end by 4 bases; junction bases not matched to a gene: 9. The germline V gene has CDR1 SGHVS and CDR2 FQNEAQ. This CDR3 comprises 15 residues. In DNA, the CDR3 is TGTGCCAGCAGCCGGAGGACAGGGCGGACCACTGAAGCTTTCTTT. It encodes CASSRRTGRTTEAFF.

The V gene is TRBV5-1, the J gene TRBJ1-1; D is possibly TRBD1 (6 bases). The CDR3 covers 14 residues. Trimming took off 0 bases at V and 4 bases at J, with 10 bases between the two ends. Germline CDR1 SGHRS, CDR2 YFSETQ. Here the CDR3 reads CASSLEVGGTEAFF. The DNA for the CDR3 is TGCGCCAGCAGCTTGGAGGTAGGGGGCACTGAAGCTTTCTTT. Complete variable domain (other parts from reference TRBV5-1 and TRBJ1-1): KAGVTQTPRYLIKTRGQQVTLSCSPISGHRSVSWYQQTPGQGLQFLFEYFSETQRNKGNFPGRFSGRQFSNSRSEMNVSTLELGDSALYLCASSLEVGGTEAFFGQGTRLTVV.

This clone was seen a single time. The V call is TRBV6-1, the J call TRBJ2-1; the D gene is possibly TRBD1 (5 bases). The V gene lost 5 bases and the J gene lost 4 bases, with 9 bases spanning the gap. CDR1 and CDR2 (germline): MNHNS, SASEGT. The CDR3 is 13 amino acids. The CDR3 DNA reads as TGTGCCAGCAGTTTGCAGGGATACAATGAGCAGTTCTTC. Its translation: CASSLQGYNEQFF.

This CDR3 reads CAWSQVSPLHF. CDR3 sequence (DNA): TGTGCCTGGAGTCAGGTTTCACCCCTCCACTTT. The gene calls are TRBV30 and TRBJ1-6; D unresolved. Germline V gene data show CDR1 as GTSNPN and CDR2 as SVGIG (reference sequence). V was pared by 2 bases and J by 9 bases, with 5 bases between. The CDR3 consists of 11 residues.

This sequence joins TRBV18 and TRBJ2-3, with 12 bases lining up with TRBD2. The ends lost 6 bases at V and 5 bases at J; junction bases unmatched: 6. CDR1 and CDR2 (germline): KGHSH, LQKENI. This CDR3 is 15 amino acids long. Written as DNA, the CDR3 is TGTGCCAGCTCTCGACTAGCGGGAGAGCAAGATACGCAGTATTTT. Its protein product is CASSRLAGEQDTQYF.

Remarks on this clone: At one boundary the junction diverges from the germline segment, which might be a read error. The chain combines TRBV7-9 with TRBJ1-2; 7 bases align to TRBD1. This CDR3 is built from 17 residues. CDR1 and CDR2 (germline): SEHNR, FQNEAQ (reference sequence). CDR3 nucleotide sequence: TGTTCCAGCACCCCCCCCCTGTCGGGTAACAGGGGCTATGGCTACACCTTC. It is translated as CSSTPPLSGNRGYGYTF.

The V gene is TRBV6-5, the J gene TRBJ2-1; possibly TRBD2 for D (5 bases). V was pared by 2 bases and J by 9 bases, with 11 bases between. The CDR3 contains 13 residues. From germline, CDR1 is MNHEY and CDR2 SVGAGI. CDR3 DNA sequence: TGTGCCAGCAGTTACATTCGGGGAAGTGAGCAGTTCTTC. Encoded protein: CASSYIRGSEQFF.

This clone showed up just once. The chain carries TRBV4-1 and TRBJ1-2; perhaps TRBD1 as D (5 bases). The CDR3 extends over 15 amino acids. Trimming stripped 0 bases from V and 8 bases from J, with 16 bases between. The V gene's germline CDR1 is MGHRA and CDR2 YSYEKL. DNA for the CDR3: TGCGCCAGCAGCCAAGATAGGGGAGGAGGACGCGGCTACACCTTC. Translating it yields CASSQDRGGGRGYTF.

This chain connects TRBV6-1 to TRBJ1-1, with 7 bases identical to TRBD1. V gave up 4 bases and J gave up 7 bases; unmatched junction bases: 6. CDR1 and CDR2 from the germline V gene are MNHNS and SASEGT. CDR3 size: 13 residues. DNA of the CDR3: TGTGCCAGCAGTGGAGGACAGGTATATGAAGCTTTCTTT. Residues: CASSGGQVYEAFF.

The CDR3 DNA sequence: TGCGCCAGCAGCTTGGCCGAGACATTCTCCTACGAGCAGTACTTC. The encoded protein is CASSLAETFSYEQYF. This chain joins TRBV5-1 and TRBJ2-7; no clear D. The germline V and J ends were trimmed by 0 bases and 0 bases, with 10 bases remaining between them. Germline lookup yields CDR1 SGHRS and CDR2 YFSETQ. CDR3 length equals 15 residues.

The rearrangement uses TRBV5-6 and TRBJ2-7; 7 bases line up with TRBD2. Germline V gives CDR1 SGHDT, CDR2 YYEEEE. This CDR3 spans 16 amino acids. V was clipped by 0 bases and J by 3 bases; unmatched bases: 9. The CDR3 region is CASSLANGGGLYEQYF. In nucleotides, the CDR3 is TGTGCCAGCAGCTTGGCCAATGGCGGGGGTCTCTACGAGCAGTACTTC.

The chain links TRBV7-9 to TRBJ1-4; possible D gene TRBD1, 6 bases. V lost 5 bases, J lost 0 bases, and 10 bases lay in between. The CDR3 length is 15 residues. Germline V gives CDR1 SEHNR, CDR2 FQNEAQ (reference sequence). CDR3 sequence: CASSPQGPTNEKLFF. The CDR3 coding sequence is TGTGCCAGCAGCCCGCAGGGGCCAACTAATGAAAAACTGTTTTTT. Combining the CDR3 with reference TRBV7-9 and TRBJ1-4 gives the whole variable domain DTGVSQNPRHKITKRGQNVTFRCDPISEHNRLYWYRQTLGQGPEFLTYFQNEAQLEKSRLLSDRFSAERPKGSFSTLEIQRTEQGDSAMYLCASSPQGPTNEKLFFGSGTQLSVL.

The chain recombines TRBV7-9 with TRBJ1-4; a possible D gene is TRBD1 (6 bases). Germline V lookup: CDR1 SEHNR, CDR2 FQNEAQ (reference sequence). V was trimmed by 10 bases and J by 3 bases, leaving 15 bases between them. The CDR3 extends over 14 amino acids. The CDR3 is CATSRDRPNEKLFF. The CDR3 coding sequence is TGTGCCACCTCCCGTGACAGGCCTAATGAAAAACTGTTTTTT. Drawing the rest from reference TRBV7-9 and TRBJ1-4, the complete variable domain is DTGVSQNPRHKITKRGQNVTFRCDPISEHNRLYWYRQTLGQGPEFLTYFQNEAQLEKSRLLSDRFSAERPKGSFSTLEIQRTEQGDSAMYLCATSRDRPNEKLFFGSGTQLSVL.

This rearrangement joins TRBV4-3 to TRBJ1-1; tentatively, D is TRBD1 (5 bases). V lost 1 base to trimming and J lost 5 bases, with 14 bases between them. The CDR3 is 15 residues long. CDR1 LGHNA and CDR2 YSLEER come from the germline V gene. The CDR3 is CASSQVPGEGTEAFF. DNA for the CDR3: TGCGCCAGCAGCCAAGTGCCGGGGGAAGGAACTGAAGCTTTCTTT.

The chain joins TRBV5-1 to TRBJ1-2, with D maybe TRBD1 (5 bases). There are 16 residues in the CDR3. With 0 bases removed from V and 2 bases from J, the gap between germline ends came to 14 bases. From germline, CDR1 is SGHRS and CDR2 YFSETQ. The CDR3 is CASSLGGAGGNYGYTF. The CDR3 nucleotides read TGCGCCAGCAGCTTGGGGGGCGCCGGGGGAAACTATGGCTACACCTTC.

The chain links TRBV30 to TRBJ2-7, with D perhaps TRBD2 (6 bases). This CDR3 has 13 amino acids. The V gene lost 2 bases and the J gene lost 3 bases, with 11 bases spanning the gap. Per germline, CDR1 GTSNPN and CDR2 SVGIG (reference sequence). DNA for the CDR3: TGTGCCTGGAGTTCGGGACTGCGCTACGAGCAGTACGTC. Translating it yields CAWSSGLRYEQYV.

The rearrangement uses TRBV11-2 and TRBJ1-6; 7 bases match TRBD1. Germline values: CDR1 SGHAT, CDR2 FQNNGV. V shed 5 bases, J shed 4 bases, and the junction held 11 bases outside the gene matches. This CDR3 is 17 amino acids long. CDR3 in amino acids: CASSLPLRGFYNSPLHF. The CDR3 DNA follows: TGTGCCAGCAGCCTGCCCCTCAGGGGGTTTTATAATTCACCCCTCCACTTT.